The 10 T cell receptor beta chains below all came from one sample that was sequenced in a study of blood T cell repertoires in COVID-19. Produced via immunoSEQ multiplex PCR; TCRdb's table is partial and in-frame only. The sample has under 300,000 clones, around 85% seen once. Sequenced input: peripheral blood. The origin of the receptors is a man in his sixties with acute or convalescent COVID-19.

Regarding this clone: At the DNA level, this CDR3 is encoded by other sequences in the same sample as well. The chain recombines TRBV6-5 with TRBJ1-3, with D hard to call. The germline gives CDR1 MNHEY, CDR2 SVGAGI. Trimming took 5 bases from V and 2 from J, leaving 10 bases between them. This CDR3 region has 14 residues. The CDR3 region has the DNA TGTGCCAGCAGTCAGACGGGTACTGGAAACACCATATATTTT. Amino acid sequence: CASSQTGTGNTIYF.

The V gene is TRBV7-9, the J gene TRBJ2-5, with TRBD2 matching 11 bases. The germline gives CDR1 SEHNR, CDR2 FQNEAQ (reference sequence). This CDR3 has 17 residues. The J segment lost 5 bases and the V segment lost 4 bases, leaving 12 bases of the junction unmatched. CDR3 DNA: TGTGCCAGCAGCTCCGGGGGTCTAGCGGGAGGACGGGAGACCCAGTACTTC. Encoded protein: CASSSGGLAGGRETQYF. Using reference TRBV7-9 and TRBJ2-5 for the parts outside the CDR3, the full variable domain is DTGVSQNPRHKITKRGQNVTFRCDPISEHNRLYWYRQTLGQGPEFLTYFQNEAQLEKSRLLSDRFSAERPKGSFSTLEIQRTEQGDSAMYLCASSSGGLAGGRETQYFGPGTRLLVL.

V gene TRBV6-5 combines with J gene TRBJ1-1; D is uncertain. Per the germline V gene, CDR1 is MNHEY and CDR2 is SVGAGI. CDR3 length: 15 amino acids. Trimming took off 5 bases at V and 0 bases at J, with 13 bases between the two ends. The CDR3 DNA reads TGTGCCAGCAGTCAGAGAGGCACCCTGAACACTGAAGCTTTCTTT. This translates into CASSQRGTLNTEAFF.

The V call is TRBV5-5, the J call TRBJ1-2; D is possibly TRBD1 (5 bases). V was cut by 3 bases and J by 7 bases, with 13 bases left in between. The CDR3 contains 13 residues. The germline CDR1 and CDR2 sequences are SGHKS and YYEKEE (reference sequence). Here the CDR3 DNA reads TGTGCCAGCAGCTCCCCTTCCGGGGGTGGCTACACCTTC. Translation: CASSSPSGGGYTF.

This chain joins TRBV7-9 and TRBJ2-7; a possible D gene is TRBD1 (7 bases). Germline V gene lookup returns CDR1 SEHNR and CDR2 FQNEAQ (reference sequence). The CDR3 consists of 13 residues. With 10 bases removed from V and 1 base from J, the gap between germline ends came to 14 bases. The CDR3 sequence: CATTGTSSYEQYF. The CDR3 DNA reads TGTGCCACGACAGGGACTTCGTCCTACGAGCAGTACTTC.

This clone was counted between two and nine times. The V call is TRBV5-1, the J call TRBJ2-7; maybe TRBD2 (5 bases). CDR1 and CDR2 (germline): SGHRS, YFSETQ. The CDR3 length is 14 residues. Trimming cost V 2 bases and J 2 bases, with 11 bases left between them. This chain's CDR3 is CASSFGVPPYEQYF. The CDR3 DNA follows: TGCGCCAGCAGCTTCGGGGTGCCCCCCTACGAGCAGTACTTC.

The genes are TRBV29-1 and TRBJ1-2; a weak D match, TRBD1 (6 bases). The germline V and J ends were trimmed by 5 bases and 4 bases, with 14 bases remaining between them. The CDR3 covers 13 residues. The germline V gene encodes CDR1 SQVTM and CDR2 ANQGSEA. The CDR3 sequence is CSVSTGTTYGYTF. CDR3 coding DNA: TGCAGCGTTTCGACCGGGACAACCTATGGCTACACCTTC.

This clone was seen only a few times. This chain uses TRBV7-2 with TRBJ2-7; tentatively, D is TRBD1 (5 bases). Trimming took off 5 bases at V and 0 bases at J, with 11 bases between the two ends. The CDR3 extends over 14 amino acids. The germline V gene encodes CDR1 SGHTA and CDR2 FQGNSA. This CDR3 reads CASSTTVSSYEQYF. CDR3 nucleotides: TGTGCCAGCAGCACGACAGTGAGCTCCTACGAGCAGTACTTC.

The V and J genes are TRBV28 and TRBJ2-3; 10 nucleotides align to TRBD2. With 10 bases clipped from V and 3 bases from J, the junction kept 4 bases outside the gene matches. This CDR3 is built from 13 residues. CDR1 and CDR2 (germline): MDHEN, SYDVKM. The CDR3 here is CAIAGGGTDTQYF. CDR3 DNA: TGTGCCATAGCGGGAGGAGGGACAGATACGCAGTATTTT.

V usage is TRBV19 and J usage is TRBJ2-7; 10 bases line up with TRBD1. J was trimmed by 7 bases and V by 6 bases; bases with no gene match: 6. The CDR3 sequence is 13 residues long. Germline CDR1 reads LNHDA; CDR2 reads SQIVND (reference sequence). The CDR3 sequence is CASRRQGAGEQYF. CDR3 bases: TGTGCCAGTAGACGACAGGGGGCGGGGGAGCAGTACTTC.